These 10 T cell receptor beta chains originate from one sample sequenced in a study of identical twins. TCRdb reprocessed the 5' RACE reads via MiXCR and lists one record per CDR3 protein. This table holds 600,000 to 850,000 distinct CDR3 sequences, about 18% found once. Another study also made use of these data, one on T cells expressing NK-cell markers.

The sample consisted of PBMCs. Source of these receptors: a woman aged 18 to 35 in good health.

This clonotype was detected only a few times. J is TRBJ2-4 and V is TRBV20-1; TRBD1 is a possible D gene (5 bases). The germline V gene has CDR1 DFQATT and CDR2 SNEGSKA (reference sequence). This CDR3 is built from 14 residues. Trimming removed 2 bases from V and 2 bases from J, with 10 bases in between. The CDR3 DNA reads as TGCAGTGCTAGACCAGCAGGGCCCAAAAACATTCAGTACTTC. It yields the protein CSARPAGPKNIQYF.

V and J are TRBV6-1 and TRBJ1-6, with a possible D match to TRBD1 (5 bases). Germline V lookup: CDR1 MNHNS, CDR2 SASEGT. CDR3 length: 14 residues. Trimming removed 4 bases at V and 9 bases at J, with 13 bases between. Here the CDR3 DNA reads TGTGCCAGCAGTGGACAGTTCTGGGGTTCACCCCTCCACTTT. Translated, it gives CASSGQFWGSPLHF.

This chain uses TRBV20-1 with TRBJ2-3; 8 bases match TRBD2. Trimming removed 5 bases from V and 4 bases from J; junction bases left unmatched: 5. Germline V lookup: CDR1 DFQATT, CDR2 SNEGSKA (reference sequence). The CDR3 covers 13 residues. The CDR3 DNA reads as TGCAGTGCTCCCCCCGGGGGGGCAGATACGCAGTATTTT. This encodes CSAPPGGADTQYF.

In this sample, this clonotype turned up a few times. The chain employs TRBV20-1 and TRBJ1-1; D gene unclear. V lost 3 bases, J lost 2 bases, and 13 bases lay in between. The CDR3 totals 14 residues. Germline loops: CDR1 DFQATT, CDR2 SNEGSKA (reference sequence). CDR3 sequence: CSASRPGDNTEAFF. In DNA, the CDR3 is TGCAGTGCTAGTCGGCCAGGAGATAACACTGAAGCTTTCTTT.

The chain recombines TRBV5-1 with TRBJ2-1, with 14 bases that match TRBD2. There are 19 residues in the CDR3. CDR1 is SGHRS, CDR2 YFSETQ, per germline. J gave up 0 bases and V 5 bases, and 10 bases lay outside the gene matches. CDR3 amino acids: CASRGAGTSGGRSYNEQFF. The CDR3 DNA sequence: TGCGCCAGCAGGGGTGCCGGGACTAGCGGGGGCCGCTCCTACAATGAGCAGTTCTTC. Looking up the rest from reference TRBV5-1 and TRBJ2-1 gives the full variable domain: KAGVTQTPRYLIKTRGQQVTLSCSPISGHRSVSWYQQTPGQGLQFLFEYFSETQRNKGNFPGRFSGRQFSNSRSEMNVSTLELGDSALYLCASRGAGTSGGRSYNEQFFGPGTRLTVL.

The table lists this clonotype with a few counts. V and J are TRBV5-1 and TRBJ2-1; 8 bases are a match to TRBD2. The V gene end was trimmed by 4 bases and the J gene end by 7 bases; junction bases not matched to a gene: 7. Germline CDR1 is SGHRS and CDR2 is YFSETQ. The CDR3 loop spans 14 amino acids. CDR3 loop: CASSRGLAGNEQFF. CDR3 in DNA: TGCGCCAGCAGCAGAGGACTAGCTGGGAATGAGCAGTTCTTC.

With respect to this clonotype: Since no conserved phenylalanine or tryptophan closes the CDR3, a read error is the likely cause. The limits of the CDR3 on the DNA are not certain, so only TCRdb's listed CDR3 is given. The chain couples TRBV14 to TRBJ2-7; the table's D gene call, TRBD2, was not cross checked with the DNA. The germline V gene has CDR1 SGHDN and CDR2 FVKESK. 12 amino acids form the CDR3, both terminal residues included. This chain's CDR3 is CASSQGSLAGGL.

This clonotype was found a few times. This rearrangement joins TRBV20-1 to TRBJ2-7; 8 bases are shared with TRBD2. Germline CDR1 reads DFQATT; CDR2 reads SNEGSKA (reference sequence). This CDR3 is 14 amino acids long. With V trimmed by 5 bases and J by 2 bases, 8 bases remained unmatched. CDR3 bases: TGCAGTGCTGATCTATCGGGGGGGCCCTACGAGCAGTACTTC. Translation gives CSADLSGGPYEQYF.

This clonotype was counted only a few times. The V call is TRBV3-1, the J call TRBJ2-1, with D unresolved. The V and J ends lost 1 base and 0 bases respectively, with 7 bases between them. The CDR3 has 15 amino acids. Germline V lookup: CDR1 LGHDT, CDR2 YNNKEL (reference sequence). The CDR3 sequence: CASSQGGFSYNEQFF. The CDR3 nucleotides are TGTGCCAGCAGCCAAGGAGGCTTCTCCTACAATGAGCAGTTCTTC.

This clonotype was recorded a few times. The DNA for the CDR3 is TGCAGTGCTAGCGGGACTAGCGGGAGGGCCGATGAGCAGTTCTTC. Its protein is CSASGTSGRADEQFF. This chain links TRBV20-1 with TRBJ2-1; the match to TRBD2 covers 16 bases. Germline trimming cut 3 bases from V and 8 bases from J; bases unmatched to any gene: 4. The CDR3 has 15 residues. CDR1 and CDR2 (germline): DFQATT, SNEGSKA (reference sequence).